This T cell receptor (beta chain) was recovered during a study of technical replicates of blood from a few donors (dated by TCRdb to the late 2010s). Concerning this clone: It lacks a known antigen. No clone much larger than this one lies a single base away; base qualities are absent.

Preparation of the library involved the immunoSEQ multiplex PCR assay. TCRdb limited this immuneACCESS table to in-frame rearrangements with V and J called. A share of clones is missing; checked studies link under half to unresolved V genes, and the rest is unexplained. A total of around 95,000 clones appear in this sample, around 96% of them only once. The ten largest clones capture roughly 0.26% of the sample. Trimming at the junction amounts to 3 bases on V and 9 bases on J, and the germline ends lie 6 bases apart. From its cysteine to its phenylalanine, the CDR3 spans 11 amino acids. Here the CDR3 DNA is all that survives: 33 bases in frame from base 1. CDR1 and CDR2 were assigned from the germline V gene (reference sequence) as WNHNN and SYGVQD.

The receptor was derived from a human donor in good health. The receptor chain draws on TRBV10-1 and TRBJ2-1; TRBD1 is possibly the D segment (6 matching bases). Sequencing was performed on T cells isolated from PBMCs. The DNA sequence reads TGCGCCAGCAGTGAAGGGGGTGAGCAGTTCTTC. Its protein reads: CASSEGGEQFF.